The 12 T cell receptor beta chains below come from one sample, sequenced in a study of sequential checkpoint blockade in melanoma. Using immunoSEQ multiplex PCR, the repertoire was profiled, and TCRdb retains in-frame clones only, with some absent. This table holds about 22,000 clones, 27% found once. Treatment of the sample: randomized to nivolumab then ipilimumab (arm A) or the reverse (arm B). The starting material was tumor tissue (inferred from file names), obtained from a patient given nivolumab and ipilimumab in sequence. Source of these receptors: a human donor with melanoma.

This rearrangement joins TRBV19 to TRBJ2-7; 7 nucleotides align to TRBD1. With V trimmed by 7 bases and J by 4 bases, 7 bases remained unmatched. Germline loops: CDR1 LNHDA, CDR2 SQIVND (reference sequence). This CDR3 region has 13 residues. The CDR3 DNA sequence: TGTGCCAGTAAAGGCACAGGGGAATACGAGCAGTACTTC. This sequence encodes CASKGTGEYEQYF.

The chain recombines TRBV7-6 with TRBJ2-1, with 10 bases fitting TRBD1. This CDR3 region has 14 residues. The ends lost 5 bases at V and 8 bases at J; junction bases unmatched: 6. CDR1 and CDR2 (germline): SGHVS, FNYEAQ. The chain's CDR3 is CASSLGQGMDEQFF. The DNA of the CDR3 is TGTGCCAGCAGCCTGGGACAGGGGATGGATGAGCAGTTCTTC.

The chain recombines TRBV18 with TRBJ2-1; D may be TRBD1 (6 bases). CDR3 length equals 14 residues. V dropped 1 base and J dropped 8 bases, with 12 bases sitting between them. CDR1 and CDR2 (germline): KGHSH, LQKENI. As DNA, the CDR3 is TGTGCCAGCTCACCACGGGTGGGGGCGGATGAGCAGTTCTTC. Translating gives CASSPRVGADEQFF.

This clone was recorded at least ten times. The chain is built from TRBV11-3 and TRBJ2-7; 11 bases are a match to TRBD2. Germline lookup yields CDR1 SGHNT and CDR2 YENEEA. The CDR3 spans 15 residues. V was clipped by 1 base and J by 2 bases; unmatched bases: 1. The CDR3 spells CASSLVAGGPYEQYF. CDR3 DNA sequence: TGTGCCAGCAGCTTAGTAGCGGGAGGGCCCTACGAGCAGTACTTC.

The chain carries TRBV10-1 and TRBJ2-1; D unresolved. The germline CDR1 and CDR2 sequences are WNHNN and SYGVQD (reference sequence). The CDR3 is 17 amino acids. The V gene lost 7 bases and the J gene lost 1 base, with 20 bases spanning the gap. CDR3 sequence: CASKGTGELHSYNEQFF. The CDR3 DNA sequence: TGCGCCAGCAAGGGCACCGGCGAATTACATTCCTACAATGAGCAGTTCTTC.

This clone appeared a few times. The rearrangement links TRBV9 to TRBJ2-7; D could derive from TRBD1 or TRBD2 (5 bases each). CDR3 length: 13 amino acids. CDR1 and CDR2 (germline): SGDLS, YYNGEE. Between the trimmed V and J ends, which lost 5 bases and 3 bases, there was a span of 12 bases. CDR3 bases: TGTGCCAGCAGTGAGGGGTGGGACTACGAGCAGTACTTC. Translating gives CASSEGWDYEQYF.

The rearrangement links TRBV28 to TRBJ1-5; a possible D gene is TRBD1 (5 bases). CDR3 size: 16 residues. Between the trimmed V and J ends, which lost 1 base and 0 bases, there was a span of 10 bases. Germline values: CDR1 MDHEN, CDR2 SYDVKM. CDR3 in DNA: TGTGCCAGCAGTTTATCGGGACGATATAGCAATCAGCCCCAGCATTTT. This translates into CASSLSGRYSNQPQHF.

This chain's CDR3 is CASSLAGTSVPETQYF. The CDR3 nucleotides are TGCGCCAGCAGCTTGGCCGGGACTAGCGTTCCAGAGACCCAGTACTTC. V usage is TRBV5-1 and J usage is TRBJ2-5, with TRBD2 matching 10 bases. CDR3 length: 16 residues. Germline-derived CDR1 and CDR2 are SGHRS and YFSETQ. With 0 bases clipped from V and 4 bases from J, the junction kept 6 bases outside the gene matches.

This clone has only a few counts. The chain carries TRBV18 and TRBJ1-4; D ambiguous. This CDR3 comprises 14 residues. Germline V gene data show CDR1 as KGHSH and CDR2 as LQKENI. The ends were cut back, 3 bases at V and 7 bases at J, with 12 bases in the middle. The CDR3 sequence: CASSPEGAGEKLFF. The DNA of the CDR3 is TGTGCCAGCTCACCCGAGGGCGCGGGTGAAAAACTGTTTTTT.

This clone was seen a single time. V and J are TRBV19 and TRBJ2-1; the D call may be TRBD1 or TRBD2 (6 bases each). Germline V gives CDR1 LNHDA, CDR2 SQIVND (reference sequence). Trimming removed 11 bases from V and 5 bases from J, with 19 bases in between. This CDR3 has 14 residues. CDR3 loop: CASSLGGQDNEQFF. CDR3 bases: TGTGCCTCTTCTCTCGGGGGACAAGACAATGAGCAGTTCTTC.

The J gene is TRBJ1-5, the V gene TRBV19, with TRBD1 matching 9 bases. J lost 6 bases, V lost 8 bases, and 5 bases had no gene match. The CDR3 contains 13 residues. Germline V gene data show CDR1 as LNHDA and CDR2 as SQIVND (reference sequence). The CDR3 bases are TGTGCCAGTTCAACAGGGGGCGGTCAGCCCCAGCATTTT. Translation: CASSTGGGQPQHF.

The chain has TRBV29-1 and TRBJ2-3; 8 nucleotides match TRBD1. V gave up 7 bases and J gave up 3 bases; unmatched junction bases: 6. The CDR3 has 13 amino acids. Germline CDR1 SQVTM, CDR2 ANQGSEA. The CDR3 reads CSAPGQGTDTQYF. The CDR3 region has the DNA TGCAGCGCTCCAGGACAGGGAACAGATACGCAGTATTTT.